Included here is one TCR beta chain sequence, with context. Its antigen is not identified. This sample was included in a study of T cells in localized non-small cell lung cancer. The protocol was immunoSEQ multiplex PCR, while the TCRdb copy is restricted to in-frame clones and leaves out a portion. The sample has about 33,000 clones, around four fifths seen once. Study-level findings and limits: Highest T cell clonality was seen in uninvolved adjacent lung, surpassing that measured in tumor.

Per the germline V gene, CDR1 is SGHTA and CDR2 is FQGNSA. The CDR3 covers 18 residues. With 5 bases removed from V and 1 base from J, the gap between germline ends came to 21 bases. The receptor comes from a male donor older than 55 with stage III squamous cell lung carcinoma. The chain joins TRBV7-2 to TRBJ2-1; tentatively, D is TRBD1 (5 bases). This specimen consisted of peripheral blood, obtained before any cancer treatment. The CDR3 reads CASSLTWTPIPSYNEQFF. The CDR3 region has the DNA TGTGCCAGCAGCCTTACTTGGACACCAATTCCTTCCTACAATGAGCAGTTCTTC.